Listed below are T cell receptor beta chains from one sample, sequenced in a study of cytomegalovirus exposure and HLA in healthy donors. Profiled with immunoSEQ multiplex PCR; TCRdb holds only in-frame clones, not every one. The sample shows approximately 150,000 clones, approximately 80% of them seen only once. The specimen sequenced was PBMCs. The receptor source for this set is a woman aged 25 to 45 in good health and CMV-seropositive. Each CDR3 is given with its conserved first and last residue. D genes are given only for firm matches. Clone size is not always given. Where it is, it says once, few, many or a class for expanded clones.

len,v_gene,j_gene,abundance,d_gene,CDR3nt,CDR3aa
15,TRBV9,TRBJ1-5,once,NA,TGTGCCAGCAGCGTAGGCCCCAACGGGAATCAGCCCCAGCATTTT,CASSVGPNGNQPQHF
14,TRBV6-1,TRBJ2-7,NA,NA,TGTGCCAGCAGTGCCGACAGGAGGTCCTACGAGCAGTACTTC,CASSADRRSYEQYF
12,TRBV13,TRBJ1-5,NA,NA,TGTGCCAGCAGCTTACAGGATCAGCCCCAGCATTTT,CASSLQDQPQHF
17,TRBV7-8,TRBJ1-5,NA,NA,TGTGCCAGCTCAGCTTACAGGGAGCGGTGGGGTGCTCAGCCCCAGCATTTT,CASSAYRERWGAQPQHF
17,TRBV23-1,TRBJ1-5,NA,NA,TGCGCCAGCAGTCAATCAGGTAAGACAGACTTCAATCAGCCCCAGCATTTT,CASSQSGKTDFNQPQHF
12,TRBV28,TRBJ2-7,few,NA,TGTGCCAGCAGAGAAGCAGGGTACGAGCAGTACTTC,CASREAGYEQYF
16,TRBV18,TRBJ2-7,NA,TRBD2,TGTGCCAGCTCATACATGACTAGCGGGTTAGACTACGAGCAGTACTTC,CASSYMTSGLDYEQYF
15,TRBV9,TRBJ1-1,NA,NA,TGTGCCAGCAGCGTAGGTACAGACATGAACACTGAAGCTTTCTTT,CASSVGTDMNTEAFF
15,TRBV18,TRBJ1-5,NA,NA,TGTGCCAGCTCATTAAGGGAGCAGAGCAATCAGCCCCAGCATTTT,CASSLREQSNQPQHF
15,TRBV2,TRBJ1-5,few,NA,TGTGCCAGCAGTGAAGGGCCACCGAGCAATCAGCCCCAGCATTTT,CASSEGPPSNQPQHF
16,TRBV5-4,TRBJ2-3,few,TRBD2,TGTGCCAGCAGCTTGTGGGCGGGGGGAAGCACAGATACGCAGTATTTT,CASSLWAGGSTDTQYF
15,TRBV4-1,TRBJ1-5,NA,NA,TGCGCCAGCAGCCAAGATGTCCGGGGCAATCAGCCCCAGCATTTT,CASSQDVRGNQPQHF
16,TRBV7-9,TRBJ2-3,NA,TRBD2,TGTGCCAGCAGCTCCCCTCGGAGCGGGGGCCTGGATACGCAGTATTTT,CASSSPRSGGLDTQYF
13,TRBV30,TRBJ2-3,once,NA,TGTGCCTGGAGTGTAAAGGGGGGGAATACGCAGTATTTT,CAWSVKGGNTQYF
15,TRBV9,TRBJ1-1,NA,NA,TGTGCCAGCAGCGTAGATCCCAGGGGTGGGACTGAAGCTTTCTTT,CASSVDPRGGTEAFF
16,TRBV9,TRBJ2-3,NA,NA,TGTGCCAGCAGCGTAGGAGTGGGGACTAGCACAGATACGCAGTATTTT,CASSVGVGTSTDTQYF
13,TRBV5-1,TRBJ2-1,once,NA,TGCGCCAGCAGTGATCAGGGATCGGGTGAGCAGTTCTTC,CASSDQGSGEQFF
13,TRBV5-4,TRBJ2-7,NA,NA,TGTGCCAGCAGCCCGGGACTTTCATTCGAGCAGTACTTC,CASSPGLSFEQYF
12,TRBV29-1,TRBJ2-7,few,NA,TGCAGCGTCCGGACAGCTACCTACGAGCAGTACTTC,CSVRTATYEQYF
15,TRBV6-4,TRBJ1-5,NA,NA,TGTGCCAGCAGTGACTCAAGCGCGGGTAATCAGCCCCAGCATTTT,CASSDSSAGNQPQHF
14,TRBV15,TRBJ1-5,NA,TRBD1,TGTGCCACCAGCGTAACAGGGGGCGATCAGCCCCAGCATTTT,CATSVTGGDQPQHF
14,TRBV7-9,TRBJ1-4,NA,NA,TGTGCCAGCAGCTCTAGGGGGGGTAATGAAAAACTGTTTTTT,CASSSRGGNEKLFF
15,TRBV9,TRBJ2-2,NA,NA,TGTGCCAGCAGTCCTCGGGGGAGAAACACCGGGGAGCTGTTTTTT,CASSPRGRNTGELFF
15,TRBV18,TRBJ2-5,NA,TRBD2,TGTGCCAGCTCACCACCGACTAGCGGGGGAGAGACCCAGTACTTC,CASSPPTSGGETQYF
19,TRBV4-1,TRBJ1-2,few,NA,TGCGCCAGCAGCCAATACATAAAGTCCCTGGGGCTTATAAACTATGGCTACACCTTC,CASSQYIKSLGLINYGYTF
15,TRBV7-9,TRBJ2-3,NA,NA,TGTGCCAGCAGCTTAGACGGGGAACCCACAGATACGCAGTATTTT,CASSLDGEPTDTQYF
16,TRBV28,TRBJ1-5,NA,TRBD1,TGTGCCAGCAGCTTACCCGGGACAGAGGGCAATCAGCCCCAGCATTTT,CASSLPGTEGNQPQHF
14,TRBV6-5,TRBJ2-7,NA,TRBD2,TGTGCCAGCAGCCGGGGGGGGTATTTCGGGGAGCAGTACTTC,CASSRGGYFGEQYF
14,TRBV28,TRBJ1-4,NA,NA,TGTGCCACCTTTACAGGGAGTGAGAATGAAAAACTGTTTTTT,CATFTGSENEKLFF
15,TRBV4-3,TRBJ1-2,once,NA,TGCGCCAGCAGCCAAGAGGCAAGGCGGGACTATGGCTACACCTTC,CASSQEARRDYGYTF
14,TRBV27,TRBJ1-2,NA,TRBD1,TGTGCCAGCAGTGGCTCGACAGGGCTCTATGGCTACACCTTC,CASSGSTGLYGYTF
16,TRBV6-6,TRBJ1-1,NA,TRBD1,TGTGCCAGCAGTTACTCGAGGACAGGGGGAGACACTGAAGCTTTCTTT,CASSYSRTGGDTEAFF
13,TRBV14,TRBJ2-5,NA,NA,TGTGCCAGCACCCGGATAGGGGAAGAGACCCAGTACTTC,CASTRIGEETQYF
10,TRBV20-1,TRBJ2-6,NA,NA,TGCAGTTCAGGGGCCAACGTCCTGACTTTC,CSSGANVLTF
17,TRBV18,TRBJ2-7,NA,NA,TGTGCCAGCTCACCACCACTTGGACAGCTGAGCTCCTACGAGCAGTACTTC,CASSPPLGQLSSYEQYF
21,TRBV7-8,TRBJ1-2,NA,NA,TGTGCCAGCAGCTTAGGGTTTATAGGCGGCAGGGGTACCTTCCTTAACTATGGCTACACCTTC,CASSLGFIGGRGTFLNYGYTF
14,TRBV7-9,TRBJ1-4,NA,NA,TGTGCCAGCAGCCCGGTGGGCGCGGGTGAAAAACTGTTTTTT,CASSPVGAGEKLFF
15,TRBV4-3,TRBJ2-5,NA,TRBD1,TGCGCCAGCAGCCAAGCTGGGACAGGGGAAGAGACCCAGTACTTC,CASSQAGTGEETQYF
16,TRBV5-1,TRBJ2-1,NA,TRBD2,TGCGCCAGCAGCCCTGCAAGCGGGGCCCCCTACAATGAGCAGTTCTTC,CASSPASGAPYNEQFF
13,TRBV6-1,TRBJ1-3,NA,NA,TGTGCCAGCAGTGAGGGGAGGAGAAACACCATATATTTT,CASSEGRRNTIYF
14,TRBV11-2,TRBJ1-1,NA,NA,TGTGCCAGCAGCTTACAGATTCTGAACACTGAAGCTTTCTTT,CASSLQILNTEAFF
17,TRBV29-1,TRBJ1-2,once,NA,TGCAGCGTTGGAGGAAGGACGGACAGCCCGCGGAACTATGGCTACACCTTC,CSVGGRTDSPRNYGYTF
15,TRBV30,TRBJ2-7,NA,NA,TGTGCCTGGAGTGCGCCGGGGAAGATGTCCTACGAGCAGTACTTC,CAWSAPGKMSYEQYF
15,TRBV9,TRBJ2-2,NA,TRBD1,TGTGCCAGCAGCGTAGACAGGGGGGATCACGGGGAGCTGTTTTTT,CASSVDRGDHGELFF
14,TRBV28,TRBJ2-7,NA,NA,TGTGCCAGCAGTTTAATCGTCAGAACCTACGAGCAGTACTTC,CASSLIVRTYEQYF
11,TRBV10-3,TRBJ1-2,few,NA,TGTGCCTCCGGGGAAGACTATGGCTACACCTTC,CASGEDYGYTF
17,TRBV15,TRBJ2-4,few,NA,TGTGCCACCAGCAGAGAGCCTCAGGGTCTGGCCAAAAACATTCAGTACTTC,CATSREPQGLAKNIQYF
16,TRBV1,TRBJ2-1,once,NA,TGCACCAGCAGCCAAGATCCTGACTATCCTTACAATGAGCAGTTCTTC,CTSSQDPDYPYNEQFF
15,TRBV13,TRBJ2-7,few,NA,TGTGCCAGCAGCTTCATTATAACAGGGTCATACGAGCAGTACTTC,CASSFIITGSYEQYF
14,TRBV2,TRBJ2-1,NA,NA,TGTGCCTGCGACCGGGACACCTTCTACAATGAGCAGTTCTTC,CACDRDTFYNEQFF
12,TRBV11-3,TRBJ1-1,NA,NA,TGTGCCAGCAGCTTTAAAGGACACGAAGCTTTCTTT,CASSFKGHEAFF
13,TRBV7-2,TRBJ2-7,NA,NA,TGTGCCAGCAGCATCTCAGGTCCCTACGAGCAGTACTTC,CASSISGPYEQYF
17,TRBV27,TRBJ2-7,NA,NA,TGTGCCAGCAGTTTATTTTCTCCCGCCGGGGAGTACTACGAGCAGTACTTC,CASSLFSPAGEYYEQYF
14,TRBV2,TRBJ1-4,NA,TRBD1,TGTGCCAGCAGTCCAGGGGGCGCAGGTGAAAAACTGTTTTTT,CASSPGGAGEKLFF
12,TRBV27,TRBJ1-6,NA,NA,TGTGCCAGCAGTTCAGGGGACTCACCCCTCCACTTT,CASSSGDSPLHF
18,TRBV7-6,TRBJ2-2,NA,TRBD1,TGTGCCAGCAGCTTACTGACAGGGGGGAGGACCCTCACCGGGGAGCTGTTTTTT,CASSLLTGGRTLTGELFF
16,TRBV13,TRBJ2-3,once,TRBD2,TGTGCCAGCAGCTTAGGTCTAGCGGGGGGCACAGATACGCAGTATTTT,CASSLGLAGGTDTQYF
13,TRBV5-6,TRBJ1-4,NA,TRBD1,TGTGCCAGCAGCCCATACTGGGGACAGGGCCTCCATTTT,CASSPYWGQGLHF